These 9 T cell receptor beta chains were all obtained from the same sample, sequenced in a study of blood T cell repertoires in COVID-19. TCRdb keeps only in-frame clones here, not all; method: immunoSEQ multiplex PCR. The sample yields 130,000 to 150,000 clones, roughly 76% seen once. Sequences were obtained from peripheral blood. All receptors come from a human donor with acute or convalescent COVID-19. The donor label of this sample is uncertain.

The V call is TRBV6-5, the J call TRBJ1-5; 9 bases line up with TRBD1. Germline V CDR1 and CDR2: MNHEY, SVGAGI. The CDR3 runs to 14 residues. The trim removed 9 bases at V and 2 bases at J, leaving 5 bases unmatched. The CDR3 DNA reads as TGTGCCAGATGCCGGGACAGGGGCAATCAGCCCCAGCATTTT. Protein sequence: CARCRDRGNQPQHF.

Written as DNA, the CDR3 is TGCGCCAGCAGCTTGGACTTACCCCCTCAATATGGCTACACCTTC. Its translation: CASSLDLPPQYGYTF. This rearrangement joins TRBV5-1 to TRBJ1-2; no clear D. With 0 bases removed from V and 5 bases from J, the gap between germline ends came to 14 bases. CDR3 length equals 15 residues. Germline values: CDR1 SGHRS, CDR2 YFSETQ.

The chain joins TRBV14 to TRBJ1-1; 7 nucleotides line up with TRBD1. The CDR3 has 14 amino acids. Per the germline V gene, CDR1 is SGHDN and CDR2 is FVKESK. The J segment lost 7 bases and the V segment lost 4 bases, leaving 9 bases of the junction unmatched. The CDR3 spells CASSPHRGRGEAFF. Written as DNA, the CDR3 is TGTGCCAGCAGCCCCCACAGGGGACGGGGTGAAGCTTTCTTT.

V usage is TRBV12-3 or TRBV12-4 and J usage is TRBJ1-5; possibly TRBD1 for D (5 bases). The CDR3 loop spans 13 amino acids. V lost 1 base and J lost 9, with 10 bases in between. In DNA form, the CDR3 reads TGTGCCAGCAGTTTAGGGGGGGGAGGGCCCCAGCATTTT. Its translation: CASSLGGGGPQHF.

This chain connects TRBV6-2 or TRBV6-3 to TRBJ1-5; tentatively, D is TRBD1 (6 bases). The CDR3 runs 15 residues. The germline V gene encodes CDR1 MNHEY and CDR2 SVGEGT. The V and J ends lost 3 bases and 5 bases respectively, with 14 bases between them. In DNA, the CDR3 is TGTGCCAGCAGTTATTTAACAGGGAGGGATCAGCCCCAGCATTTT. Translated, it gives CASSYLTGRDQPQHF.

This chain links TRBV27 with TRBJ1-2; no definite D call. Germline CDR1 MNHEY, CDR2 SMNVEV (reference sequence). Trimming shortened V by 3 bases and J by 8 bases, and 10 bases separated the two germline ends. The CDR3 consists of 12 residues. The CDR3 DNA reads as TGTGCCAGCAGTTTTGTCGGAGAGGGCTACACCTTC. It translates to CASSFVGEGYTF.

This clone was observed a single time. This chain joins TRBV27 and TRBJ1-6, with D unresolved. Germline V gene lookup returns CDR1 MNHEY and CDR2 SMNVEV (reference sequence). V dropped 4 bases and J dropped 15 bases, with 19 bases sitting between them. This CDR3 contains 14 residues. For the CDR3, the DNA is TGTGCCAGCAGTTCTCTCCTGACACCTCAGGACCTCCACTTT. This sequence encodes CASSSLLTPQDLHF.

The rearrangement joins TRBV5-6 to TRBJ1-2; 7 positions match TRBD1. The CDR3 has 13 residues. Germline assignment: CDR1 SGHDT and CDR2 YYEEEE. V shed 4 bases and J 5 bases; nucleotides not matched to a gene: 5. Here the CDR3 DNA reads TGTGCCAGCAGCCTCGGGACAGCTTATGGCTACACCTTC. This translates into CASSLGTAYGYTF.

The V gene is TRBV28, the J gene TRBJ1-1; 8 bases agree with TRBD1. Germline V gives CDR1 MDHEN, CDR2 SYDVKM. V lost 6 bases, J lost 0 bases, and 6 bases stayed unmatched. The CDR3 runs 15 residues. The CDR3 region is CASSNPGGLNTEAFF. DNA for the CDR3: TGTGCCAGCAGCAACCCAGGGGGCTTGAACACTGAAGCTTTCTTT.